These T cell receptor beta chains were read from a single sample in a study of CD8+ T cells in alopecia areata. Measured with immunoSEQ multiplex PCR; TCRdb has only the in-frame clones, and not every one. The table shows about 300,000 clones, with roughly 60% occurring only once. Sequencing was performed on CD4+ T cells sorted from blood, taken at week 24, from a patient treated with tofacitinib. The receptors here all came from a human donor with alopecia areata. Both conserved end residues are trimmed from each CDR3.

J: TRBJ2-1; V: TRBV4-3; CDR3: ASSNPAAGGPVNEQF
J: TRBJ1-1; V: TRBV28; CDR3: ASRPWQTGLNTEAF
J: TRBJ1-2; V: TRBV7-8; CDR3: ASSALTGAHRGYT
J: TRBJ2-3; V: TRBV9; CDR3: ASSPSGTLGAQY
J: TRBJ2-3; V: TRBV7-8; CDR3: ASSLNRGRTDTQY
J: TRBJ2-2; V: TRBV10-3; CDR3: AISARADGELF
J: TRBJ1-5; V: TRBV15; CDR3: ATSRDPRRGDQPQH
J: TRBJ1-1; V: TRBV6-5; CDR3: ASSYIDSH
J: TRBJ2-7; V: TRBV7-3; CDR3: ASRSNTRGLYEQY
J: TRBJ1-3; V: TRBV20-1; CDR3: SAVSGNTIY
J: TRBJ2-7; V: TRBV6-6; CDR3: ASRTGEAEQY
J: TRBJ2-6; V: TRBV23-1; CDR3: ASSRKRTGSGANVLT
J: TRBJ1-6; V: TRBV23-1; CDR3: ASSQSFGQGGNSPLH
J: TRBJ1-6; V: TRBV7-2; CDR3: ASSKGYNSPLH
J: TRBJ2-7; V: TRBV28; CDR3: ASSPPGSAYEQY
J: TRBJ2-5; V: TRBV4-1; CDR3: ASSPRLAGAQETQY
J: TRBJ2-4; V: TRBV30; CDR3: AWSGTSQNIQY
J: TRBJ2-1; V: TRBV2; CDR3: ASSADREAYNEQF
J: TRBJ2-3; V: TRBV4-2; CDR3: ASSQVNRRTDTQY
J: TRBJ2-5; V: TRBV5-1; CDR3: ASSPARGRGRETQY
J: TRBJ2-3; V: TRBV5-4; CDR3: ASSLGTDRTDTQY
J: TRBJ2-5; V: TRBV7-9; CDR3: ASSSSGTGATTY
J: TRBJ2-6; V: TRBV5-4; CDR3: ASSRTGGANVLT
J: TRBJ1-3; V: TRBV7-9; CDR3: ASSLGTGSSGNTIY
J: TRBJ2-3; V: TRBV14; CDR3: ASSQVGGVADTQY
J: TRBJ1-5; V: TRBV4-1; CDR3: ASSQNRGRNQPQH
J: TRBJ2-1; V: TRBV19; CDR3: ASSTLRDRGVHEQF
J: TRBJ2-1; V: TRBV29-1; CDR3: SYRGGRNEQF
J: TRBJ2-2; V: TRBV29-1; CDR3: SVPSGGHTGELF
J: TRBJ2-2; V: TRBV4-1; CDR3: ASSHTGTGVTGELF
J: TRBJ1-2; V: TRBV29-1; CDR3: SVDAGEGDGYT
J: TRBJ1-5; V: TRBV5-1; CDR3: ASSLRGDSNQPQH
J: TRBJ2-7; V: TRBV4-1; CDR3: ASRASLRGSHEQY
J: TRBJ2-3; V: TRBV5-6; CDR3: ASNAPGRATDTQY
J: TRBJ1-1; V: TRBV29-1; CDR3: SVVGQGDPEAF
J: TRBJ1-1; V: TRBV30; CDR3: AWSTGQGASTEAF
J: TRBJ1-2; V: TRBV7-6; CDR3: ASPSGQTPGNYGYT
J: TRBJ1-1; V: TRBV29-1; CDR3: SVAGSFDAF
J: TRBJ2-5; V: TRBV5-4; CDR3: ASTSQLQETQY
J: TRBJ1-5; V: TRBV5-6; CDR3: ASSYRTGTGDNQPQH
J: TRBJ2-3; V: TRBV29-1; CDR3: SVDGTSGGTDTQY
J: TRBJ2-5; V: TRBV11-2; CDR3: ASSPQAIPATKMD
J: TRBJ1-2; V: TRBV27; CDR3: ASTPRGGASGYT
J: TRBJ2-7; V: TRBV29-1; CDR3: SVRQGSYEQY
J: TRBJ2-1; V: TRBV7-3; CDR3: ASSQDRDRHNEQF
J: TRBJ2-1; V: TRBV27; CDR3: ASSFGTTYNEQF
J: TRBJ2-1; V: TRBV15; CDR3: ATSRPQGSGYNEQF
J: TRBJ2-5; V: TRBV5-6; CDR3: ASSAKDRVGETQY
J: TRBJ1-6; V: TRBV5-1; CDR3: ASSLEGTGGLSPLH
J: TRBJ2-3; V: TRBV9; CDR3: ASSSVSTSGSIGTQY
J: TRBJ2-3; V: TRBV7-2; CDR3: ASSLQGSGDTQY
J: TRBJ2-3; V: TRBV10-3; CDR3: AIRKGEREDTQY
J: TRBJ2-7; V: TRBV4-1; CDR3: ASSPAVRGYEQY